The source of this T cell receptor (beta chain) is a study of T cell repertoires in cytomegalovirus infection. Whole-study context: Indicated by public TCR beta signatures were CMV infection and matching HLA type.

The V end lost 3 bases, the J end lost 3 bases, and 12 bases lay between the germline ends. This CDR3 has 14 residues. Germline V lookup: CDR1 MDHEN, CDR2 SYDVKM. TCRdb used MiXCR to reprocess the reads, holding one entry per CDR3 protein. The data hold about 180,000 distinct CDR3 sequences, with approximately 18% observed a single time. This clonotype was detected a few times. The receptor's source is a human donor in good health (CMV status not recorded). Some clones in this sample may be carry-over from other donors' samples. The rearrangement links TRBV28 to TRBJ2-7, with D hard to call. Sequenced input: CD8+ T cells from PBMCs. The CDR3 loop reads CASSFYGPHYEQYF. The DNA of the CDR3 is TGTGCCAGCAGTTTCTATGGGCCACACTACGAGCAGTACTTC.